A selection of T cell receptor beta chains follows, all from one sample in a study of read filtering for tumor transcriptome and immune sequencing. TCRdb used MiXCR to reprocess the reads, holding one entry per CDR3 protein. The data show approximately 45,000 distinct CDR3 sequences, about 20% seen once. Sequencing was done on a sample of a population of CD138-negative cells sorted from bone marrow. The receptors here all came from a donor older than 35 with multiple myeloma. CDR3s include the opening cysteine and the closing phenylalanine or tryptophan. A D gene is named only where the DNA matches it firmly. A clone size is listed for some rows: how often the clone was seen (once, few, many), or a class if it is expanded.

j_call,d_call,clone_size,v_call,cdr3_nt,cdr3_aa
TRBJ1-3,NA,NA,TRBV7-2,TGTGCCAGCAGCTTACTAAACACCATATATTTT,CASSLLNTIYF
TRBJ2-7,NA,NA,TRBV7-9,TGTGCCAGCAGCTTAGGGTGGGCGGGAAAGGGAACCTACGAGCAGTACTTC,CASSLGWAGKGTYEQYF
TRBJ1-4,TRBD1,NA,TRBV4-3,TGCGCCAGCAGCCACCCTGGGGGACAGACTAATGAAAAACTGTTTTTT,CASSHPGGQTNEKLFF
TRBJ2-3,NA,few,TRBV20-1,TGCAGTGCTCATCCCCCCTTTACTATGAGGGGCACAGATACGCAGTATTTT,CSAHPPFTMRGTDTQYF
TRBJ2-2,NA,many,TRBV20-1,TGCAGTGCTAGAGACCCCCGAAACACCGGGGAGCTGTTTTTT,CSARDPRNTGELFF
TRBJ2-5,TRBD2,NA,TRBV5-1,TGCGCCAGCAGCCTGTATAGCGGGAGTGGAGAGACCCAGTACTTC,CASSLYSGSGETQYF
TRBJ2-2,NA,few,TRBV2,TGTGCCAGCAGTGAAGGGGAGTATGTCGGGGAGCTGTTTTTT,CASSEGEYVGELFF
TRBJ2-1,NA,many,TRBV4-3,TGCGCCAGCAGCCAAGGGCAGTCCAATGAGCAGTTCTTC,CASSQGQSNEQFF
TRBJ2-1,NA,many,TRBV24-1,TGTGCCACCAGTGATGGGGCAGGGCCCTACAATGAGCAGTTCTTC,CATSDGAGPYNEQFF
TRBJ2-3,NA,many,TRBV7-9,TGTGCCAGCAGCTTAGCGGGCGGTTCCGTAGATACGCAGTATTTT,CASSLAGGSVDTQYF
TRBJ1-1,NA,many,TRBV28,TGTGCCAGCAGTTTTGGGACTGAAGCTTTCTTT,CASSFGTEAFF
TRBJ1-5,NA,many,TRBV4-1,TGCGCCAGCAGCCAACCGACAGACAATCAGCCCCAGCATTTT,CASSQPTDNQPQHF
TRBJ1-6,NA,many,TRBV3-1,TGTGCCAGCAGCCAAGGGGAATATAATTCACCCCTCCACTTT,CASSQGEYNSPLHF
TRBJ2-7,TRBD1,NA,TRBV27,TGTGCCAGCCGCCACCGACAGGGGACCGGCGAGCAGTACTTC,CASRHRQGTGEQYF
TRBJ2-1,NA,many,TRBV20-1,TGCAGTGCTAGAGATGAGAAGGACTACCGGACCTACAATGAGCAGTTCTTC,CSARDEKDYRTYNEQFF
TRBJ2-3,TRBD2,many,TRBV7-2,TGTGCCAGCAGCTTAAGACTAGCGGTCCTCACAGATACGCAGTATTTT,CASSLRLAVLTDTQYF
TRBJ2-1,NA,medium-sized,TRBV9,TGTGCCAGCAGCGTTCGGGACACCGCTTACAATGAGCAGTTCTTC,CASSVRDTAYNEQFF
TRBJ2-1,NA,many,TRBV5-5,TGTGCCAGCAGCTTGCTCCCCTACAATGAGCAGTTCTTC,CASSLLPYNEQFF
TRBJ2-2,TRBD1,many,TRBV5-1,TGCGCCAGCAGCTTGGCGGACAGGGAAGACACCGGGGAGCTGTTTTTT,CASSLADREDTGELFF
TRBJ2-5,NA,NA,TRBV12-3/TRBV12-4,TGTGCCAGCAGTTTCTACGCGGAAGAGACCCAGTACTTC,CASSFYAEETQYF
TRBJ1-4,TRBD1,few,TRBV28,TGTGCCAGCAGTTTCAGACAGGGGCCGAGGGAAAAACTGTTTTTT,CASSFRQGPREKLFF
TRBJ1-4,NA,many,TRBV5-5,TGTGCCAGCAGCTTGGTAGGGGAAAAACTGTTTTTT,CASSLVGEKLFF
TRBJ1-1,TRBD1,many,TRBV28,TGTGCCAGCAGTTGGCAATACAGGACAGGAGAAGCTTTCTTT,CASSWQYRTGEAFF
TRBJ1-4,TRBD1,many,TRBV25-1,TGTGCCAGCAGTGATTGGGGACAGGGTGGAGAAAAACTGTTTTTT,CASSDWGQGGEKLFF
TRBJ2-3,TRBD2,many,TRBV2,TGTGCCAGCAGCGCATGGACTAGCGGACTCACAGATACGCAGTATTTT,CASSAWTSGLTDTQYF
TRBJ1-5,TRBD1,many,TRBV28,TGTGCCAGCAGTTCTACGACGACAGGGCCGGGCTATGGACCCCAGCATTTT,CASSSTTTGPGYGPQHF
TRBJ2-1,NA,many,TRBV6-1,TGTGCCAGCAAACCTAAACAGGTCAATGAGCAGTTCTTC,CASKPKQVNEQFF
TRBJ2-5,NA,few,TRBV18,TGTGCCAGCTCACCACGGGGGTCTCAAGAGACCCAGTACTTC,CASSPRGSQETQYF
TRBJ2-2,NA,many,TRBV29-1,TGCAGCGTTGGAATCGGGAACACCGGGGAGCTGTTTTTT,CSVGIGNTGELFF
TRBJ2-3,NA,many,TRBV6-6,TGTGCCAGCAGTTACTCGATAAATAGAGATACGCAGTATTTT,CASSYSINRDTQYF
TRBJ2-7,NA,many,TRBV3-1,TGTGCCAGCAGCCCTCGGGGACCGAACTACGAGCAGTACTTC,CASSPRGPNYEQYF
TRBJ1-4,NA,many,TRBV12-3/TRBV12-4,TGTGCCAGCAGTTTCAACTCCGGGCCCGGGAATGAAAAACTGTTTTTT,CASSFNSGPGNEKLFF
TRBJ2-3,TRBD2,many,TRBV12-3/TRBV12-4,TGTGCCAGCAGTACAGCGGGAGCAAGGGAGACGCAGTATTTT,CASSTAGARETQYF
TRBJ2-1,NA,many,TRBV19,TGTGCCAGTAGTTATGGGGGCCTCTACAATGAGCAGTTCTTC,CASSYGGLYNEQFF
TRBJ2-3,NA,NA,TRBV29-1,TGCAGCGTTGAAAGGGAATCAGATACGCAGTATTTT,CSVERESDTQYF
TRBJ1-5,NA,many,TRBV4-1,TGCGCCAGCAGCCAAGTAAGGAATAGCAATCAGCCCCAGCATTTT,CASSQVRNSNQPQHF
TRBJ2-1,NA,many,TRBV7-2,TGTGCCAGCCGGCCTGGCGGACCTACTGATGAGCAGTTCTTC,CASRPGGPTDEQFF
TRBJ2-1,NA,few,TRBV5-1,TGCGCCAGCAGCCAGGGTGGGAGCTCCTACAATGAGCAGTTCTTC,CASSQGGSSYNEQFF
TRBJ2-1,TRBD2,many,TRBV19,TGTGCCAGTAGTATAACCGGACTAGCCAACTACAATGAGCAGTTCTTC,CASSITGLANYNEQFF
TRBJ2-5,TRBD1,many,TRBV5-5,TGTGCCAGCAGCTTGACAGGGGCTGAGAAGACCCAGTACTTC,CASSLTGAEKTQYF
TRBJ2-6,NA,many,TRBV7-8,TGTGCCAGCAGCTTAAGGTGGGACGGCGTCTCTGGGGCCAACGTCCTGACTTTC,CASSLRWDGVSGANVLTF
TRBJ1-1,NA,many,TRBV28,TGTGCCAGCGGCCGGGCCCCGAACACTGAAGCTTTCTTT,CASGRAPNTEAFF
TRBJ2-1,TRBD2,NA,TRBV7-8,TGTGCCACCCTCCCGGGAGGGCGCTACAATGAGCAGTTCTTC,CATLPGGRYNEQFF
TRBJ2-4,NA,few,TRBV12-3/TRBV12-4,TGTGCCAGCAGCCTAAGGGTGGGGCAGGCCATACAAAGCCGAGCCAAAAACATTCAGTACTTC,CASSLRVGQAIQSRAKNIQYF
TRBJ1-1,NA,NA,TRBV29-1,TGCAGCGTTGCATCGGCCCTGAACACTGAAGCTTTCTTT,CSVASALNTEAFF
TRBJ1-5,NA,NA,TRBV5-5,TGTGCCAGCAGCTTGGCGGTCCTGGGCCATCAGCCCCAGCATTTT,CASSLAVLGHQPQHF
TRBJ2-1,NA,many,TRBV29-1,TGCAGCGTTGAAGACGGCAGGCGATCCTACAATGAGCAGTTCTTC,CSVEDGRRSYNEQFF
TRBJ2-5,TRBD2,many,TRBV29-1,TGCAGCGTTGATGGCTGGAGCGGGAGGGCCGGGGAGACCCAGTACTTC,CSVDGWSGRAGETQYF
TRBJ2-4,TRBD2,many,TRBV28,TGTGCCAGCAGTTTATCGGGGACTAGCGGGATCCATAACATTCAGTACTTC,CASSLSGTSGIHNIQYF